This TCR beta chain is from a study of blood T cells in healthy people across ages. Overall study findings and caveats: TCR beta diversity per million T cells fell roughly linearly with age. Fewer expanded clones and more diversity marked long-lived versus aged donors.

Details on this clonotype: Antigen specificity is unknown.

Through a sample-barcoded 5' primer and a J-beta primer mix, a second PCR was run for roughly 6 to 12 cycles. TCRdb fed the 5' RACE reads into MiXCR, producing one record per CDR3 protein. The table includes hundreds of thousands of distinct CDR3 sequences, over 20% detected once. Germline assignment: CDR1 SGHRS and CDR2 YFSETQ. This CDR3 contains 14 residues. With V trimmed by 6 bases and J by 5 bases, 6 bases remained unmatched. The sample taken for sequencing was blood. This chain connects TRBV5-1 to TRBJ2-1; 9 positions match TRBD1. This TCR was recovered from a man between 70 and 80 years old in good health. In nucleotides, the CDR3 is TGCGCCAGCACCGGACAGGGGCCTCACAATGAGCAGTTCTTC. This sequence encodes CASTGQGPHNEQFF.